The entry that follows covers one TCR beta chain sequence. What this receptor recognizes is not known. Base-call qualities are not available, and no considerably larger clone is one nucleotide away. The data originate from a study of T cell repertoires in cytomegalovirus infection (dated by TCRdb to 2018 to 2020). For context, the study as a whole: Donor HLA type was relevant to the analysis, because carriage of CMV infection together with the matching HLA type was indicated by public TCR beta signatures. Paper-wide results and their limitations: The ex vivo response was dominated by HLA-C-restricted CMV-specific TCR beta clonotypes, which also provided the single most frequent clonotype in two of eight donors. Cumulative frequency of public TCR beta family members discriminated carriers of CMV infection plus the relevant HLA type in this cohort and an independent approximately 340-donor cohort.

The junction shows trimming of 8 bases on V and 6 bases on J, and the gene matches do not reach 13 bases of it. Counted from cysteine to phenylalanine, this CDR3 has 15 amino acids. CDR3 DNA only is kept here, 45 bases in frame from base 1. TCRdb names Illumina HiSeq 1500 as the instrument used. The public sequencing data were trimmed at Q25 with fastp and processed into clonotypes with MiXCR by TCRdb, which kept only in-frame beta chains. For every CDR3 protein sequence, its rows merge into one entry that carries the most common genes and DNA. Across this sample there are more than 400,000 distinct CDR3 sequences, with about 30% seen only once. The top ten constitute less than 15% of the sample.

The rearrangement joined TRBV5-3 to TRBJ2-2; 7 junctional bases match TRBD1. TRBV5-3 is known as an ORF, though its function is uncertain. The specimen sequenced was PBMCs. This TCR derives from a human donor in good health (CMV status not recorded). Some clones in this sample may be carry-over from other donors' samples. The CDR3 reads as follows: CASSLDRVASGELFF. Read as DNA, the sequence is TGTGCCAGCAGCCTTGACAGGGTCGCGTCCGGGGAGCTGTTTTTT.